Included here is one TCR beta chain sequence, with context. Antigen specificity is unknown. This sample is drawn from a study of Ad26.COV2.S vaccination and SARS-CoV-2 variants. In the study overall: Participants got Ad26.COV2.S intramuscularly, once or twice 56 days apart.

Study-level points and caveats: Vaccine and placebo recipients had similar non-spike TCR breadth. Overall T cell responses may have been underestimated by the analyses of TCR breadth and depth.

The protocol was immunoSEQ multiplex PCR, while the TCRdb copy is restricted to in-frame clones and leaves out a portion. The data show fewer than 400,000 clones, around 85% seen once. The treatment: around 19 received Ad26.COV2.S at low or high dose, single or two shots; several received placebo; per-sample allocation not given. Day 63 following the first vaccine or placebo injection was when the samples were taken. Based in Boston, the donor was an adult of 18-55 years. The CDR3 is 13 residues long. Trimming cost V 4 bases and J 0 bases, with 6 bases left between them. CDR1 SNHLY and CDR2 FYNNEI come from the germline V gene.

The input for sequencing was peripheral blood, taken in a trial of Ad26.COV2.S vaccine versus placebo. The receptor was isolated from a person between 18 and 60 years old who received the Ad26.COV2.S COVID-19 vaccine or a placebo. The chain couples TRBV2 to TRBJ1-1; D is unclear. Written as DNA, the CDR3 is TGTGCCAGCAGTGGGGAGATGAACACTGAAGCTTTCTTT. This translates into CASSGEMNTEAFF.